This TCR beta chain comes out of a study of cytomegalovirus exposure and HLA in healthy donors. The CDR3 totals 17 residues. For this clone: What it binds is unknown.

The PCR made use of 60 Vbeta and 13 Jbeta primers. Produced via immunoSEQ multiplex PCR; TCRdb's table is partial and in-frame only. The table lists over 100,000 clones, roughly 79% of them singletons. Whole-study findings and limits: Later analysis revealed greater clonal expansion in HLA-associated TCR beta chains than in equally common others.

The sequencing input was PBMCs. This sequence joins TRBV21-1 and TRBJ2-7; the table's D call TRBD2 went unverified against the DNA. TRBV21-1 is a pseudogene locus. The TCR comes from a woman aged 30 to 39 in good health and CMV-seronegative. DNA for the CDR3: TGTGCCAGCAGCCGTTTCAAGGACTCCCGAAGGGTGTACGAGCAGTACTTC. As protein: CASSRFKDSRRVYEQYF.